This T cell receptor (beta chain) was found in a study of T cells in Graves' hyperthyroidism and ophthalmopathy. Study-level findings and limits: Before onset, ophthalmopathy was predicted by the model a median around 6 months earlier.

TCR beta CDR3 sequences were amplified from RNA transcripts. HTBI primers were used for first-round RT-PCR of the TCR CDR3. MiXCR was run by TCRdb on the multiplex PCR reads, yielding one entry per CDR3 protein. The table lists about 590,000 distinct CDR3 sequences, about 15% of them singletons. CDR1 is KGHDR and CDR2 is SFDVKD in the germline V gene. Trimming pared 0 bases from V and 0 bases from J, leaving 8 bases between. The CDR3 contains 16 residues. This clonotype was seen only a few times. Its target is not known. The receptor was isolated from a woman aged 25 to 39 with Graves' hyperthyroidism. This chain joins TRBV24-1 and TRBJ2-1; D remains ambiguous. Sequencing was performed on blood. The chain's CDR3 is CATSDLIGSSYNEQFF. The CDR3 nucleotides are TGTGCCACCAGTGATTTGATCGGTAGCTCCTACAATGAGCAGTTCTTC.